Below, one T cell receptor (beta chain) is given with its context. The sample is drawn from a study of T-cell memory formation after mild COVID-19. Germline CDR1 SGDLS, CDR2 YYNGEE. Trimming cost V 8 bases and J 5 bases, with 5 bases left between them. The CDR3 is made up of 9 amino acids. Each CDR3 protein gets one entry after TCRdb re-called the 5' RACE reads with MiXCR. The sample has under 450,000 distinct CDR3 sequences, 20% to 25% seen once. Material for sequencing was PBMCs or a T cell subset sorted from them (not recorded which). The clonotype was recovered from a man aged 18-30 years who had mild COVID-19 (a few samples of this study predate the infection). Cell type and time point are not known. The chain links TRBV9 to TRBJ2-7; the D is unclear. The CDR3 protein is CARVHEQYF. CDR3 in DNA: TGTGCCAGAGTCCACGAGCAGTACTTC.